The sequence of this T cell receptor (beta chain) was determined in a study of CD8+CD57+ T cells in acquired aplastic anemia. A few counts support this clonotype. Genomic DNA was employed as the template in profiling TCR beta VDJ and CDR3. TCRdb used MiXCR to reprocess the reads, holding one entry per CDR3 protein. The sample carries approximately 220,000 distinct CDR3 sequences, roughly half recorded once. The sequenced patients had an expansion of CD8+CD57+ cells seen by flow cytometry. V lost 3 bases and J 7 bases, leaving 16 bases between the germline ends. This CDR3 spans 16 amino acids. Germline CDR1 LNHDA, CDR2 SQIVND (reference sequence).

This sequence was found in a human donor with aplastic anemia. Sequenced sample: sorted CD4+, CD8+, or CD8+CD57+ T cells (not recorded which) from PBMCs. The rearrangement uses TRBV19 and TRBJ1-6; the D gene is possibly TRBD1 (6 bases). This CDR3 reads CASSIRINTGNSPLHF. CDR3 coding DNA: TGTGCCAGTAGTATCAGGATAAATACAGGGAATTCACCCCTCCACTTT.